This T cell receptor (beta chain) derives from a study of cytomegalovirus exposure and HLA in healthy donors. On this clone: Its cognate antigen is unknown.

Use of 60 Vbeta and 13 Jbeta primers characterized the PCR. Produced via immunoSEQ multiplex PCR; TCRdb's table is partial and in-frame only. The sample consists of more than 100,000 clones, more than 65% of them appearing once. Study results and limitations: What TCR beta sequences reportedly achieved was accurate prediction of HLA-A and HLA-B alleles in most subjects. One later analysis reportedly identified an Asian-associated ancestry cluster that showed fewer N-insertions than the 666-donor mean. A later analysis found common viral pathogens apparently linked to several of the most significant clusters. As was reported, the classifier diagnosed cytomegalovirus status with high specificity and sensitivity.

V shed 3 bases, J shed 5 bases, and the junction held 2 bases outside the gene matches. Germline V lookup: CDR1 SGHDT, CDR2 YYEEEE. The CDR3 has 13 amino acids. The TCR comes from a woman aged 18-29 years in good health and CMV-seropositive. V gene TRBV5-6 combines with J gene TRBJ2-5, with TRBD1 matching over 9 bases. Material: PBMCs. CDR3 sequence (DNA): TGTGCCAGCAGCTGGGGGACAGGGGAGACCCAGTACTTC. Translated, it gives CASSWGTGETQYF. Variable domain in full (rest from reference TRBV5-6 and TRBJ2-5): DAGVTQSPTHLIKTRGQQVTLRCSPKSGHDTVSWYQQALGQGPQFIFQYYEEEERQRGNFPDRFSGHQFPNYSSELNVNALLLGDSALYLCASSWGTGETQYFGPGTRLLVL.